One and the same sample provided the 25 T cell receptor beta chains below, sequenced in a study of neurological immune-mediated disorders (dated by TCRdb to the late 2010s). The label giving this sample's time point can be read as: longitudinal time-point 3. The library was built by means of 5' RACE. Sequenced on an Illumina HiSeq 2500. Clones were called with MiXCR by TCRdb after fastp trimmed the public reads at Q25, and only in-frame beta chains were retained. Rows merge per CDR3 protein into single entries with the most common DNA and genes. The sample contains around 97,000 distinct CDR3 sequences, 10% to 13% of them found a single time. Of the sample, under 3.5% is held by the ten largest clones. Specimen: PBMCs. The receptors were gathered from a female donor with HTLV-1-associated myelopathy (HAM/TSP).

This clonotype appeared many times. The rearrangement joins TRBV24-1 to TRBJ1-3; 9 bases agree with TRBD1. The germline gives CDR1 KGHDR, CDR2 SFDVKD. The CDR3 totals 16 residues. The V gene end was trimmed by 7 bases and the J gene end by 9 bases; junction bases not matched to a gene: 15. CDR3 loop: CATSLNRGLWGATIYF. DNA for the CDR3: TGTGCCACCAGCCTCAACAGGGGGCTATGGGGTGCCACCATATATTTT.

This clonotype was detected many times. This chain links TRBV20-1 with TRBJ2-1; D is uncertain. Germline V gene data show CDR1 as DFQATT and CDR2 as SNEGSKA (reference sequence). The CDR3 covers 11 residues. The germline V and J ends were trimmed by 6 bases and 10 bases, with 13 bases remaining between them. DNA for the CDR3: TGCAGTGCCCATGGTGTGGGGGAGCAGTTCTTC. Protein: CSAHGVGEQFF.

This clonotype has at least ten counts. V is TRBV7-9 and J is TRBJ1-1; the D is unclear. V lost 1 base, J lost 4 bases, and 10 bases lay in between. CDR1 and CDR2 from the germline V gene are SEHNR and FQNEAQ (reference sequence). This CDR3 comprises 14 residues. CDR3: CASSLEGTATEAFF. The CDR3 region has the DNA TGTGCCAGCAGCTTAGAGGGCACCGCCACTGAAGCTTTCTTT. The full variable domain, its missing parts supplied by reference TRBV7-9 and TRBJ1-1, is DTGVSQNPRHKITKRGQNVTFRCDPISEHNRLYWYRQTLGQGPEFLTYFQNEAQLEKSRLLSDRFSAERPKGSFSTLEIQRTEQGDSAMYLCASSLEGTATEAFFGQGTRLTVV.

This chain connects TRBV29-1 to TRBJ1-1; no clear D. Germline lookup yields CDR1 SQVTM and CDR2 ANQGSEA. V was pared by 3 bases and J by 0 bases, with 8 bases between. CDR3 size: 13 residues. The CDR3 loop reads CSVDPGVNTEAFF. The CDR3 bases are TGCAGCGTTGATCCGGGTGTGAACACTGAAGCTTTCTTT.

J is TRBJ2-7 and V is TRBV3-1; 9 positions agree with TRBD1. The CDR3 is 15 amino acids. Trimming at V came to 4 bases and at J to 3 bases, leaving 7 bases not matched to a gene. Germline CDR1 reads LGHDT; CDR2 reads YNNKEL (reference sequence). CDR3 DNA: TGTGCCAGCAGCCGGAAGGGACAGGGAATCTACGAGCAGTACTTC. Protein sequence: CASSRKGQGIYEQYF.

Many counts were recorded for this clonotype. The chain has TRBV7-9 and TRBJ2-2, with a weak D call TRBD1 (6 bases). The CDR3 length is 16 residues. Trimming pared 4 bases from V and 1 base from J, leaving 13 bases between. The germline V gene encodes CDR1 SEHNR and CDR2 FQNEAQ (reference sequence). The CDR3: CASSSNRVGNTGELFF. As DNA, the CDR3 is TGTGCCAGCAGCTCCAACAGGGTTGGGAACACCGGGGAGCTGTTTTTT. The complete variable domain, with remaining parts taken from reference TRBV7-9 and TRBJ2-2, reads DTGVSQNPRHKITKRGQNVTFRCDPISEHNRLYWYRQTLGQGPEFLTYFQNEAQLEKSRLLSDRFSAERPKGSFSTLEIQRTEQGDSAMYLCASSSNRVGNTGELFFGEGSRLTVL.

This clonotype was picked up many times. CDR3 nucleotides: TGTGCCAGCAATGGCAGGTCAACTAATGAAAAACTGTTTTTT. Its protein is CASNGRSTNEKLFF. V and J are TRBV6-6 and TRBJ1-4; D is unclear. Germline values: CDR1 MNHNY, CDR2 SVGAGI (reference sequence). This CDR3 region has 14 residues. Trimming left V 7 bases short and J 0 bases short, with 9 bases between.

There are many counts of this clonotype. The rearrangement links TRBV7-9 to TRBJ2-3; 8 bases are a match to TRBD1. CDR1 is SEHNR, CDR2 FQNEAQ, per germline (reference sequence). V shed 5 bases and J 3 bases; nucleotides not matched to a gene: 7. This CDR3 contains 15 residues. CDR3: CASSPGTGQTDTQYF. The CDR3 DNA reads TGTGCCAGCAGCCCCGGGACAGGCCAAACAGATACGCAGTATTTT.

V is TRBV20-1 and J is TRBJ2-7; 7 bases fit TRBD1. Germline V lookup: CDR1 DFQATT, CDR2 SNEGSKA (reference sequence). J lost 7 bases, V lost 1 base, and 4 bases had no gene match. The length of the CDR3 is 12 residues. CDR3 sequence (DNA): TGCAGTGCTAGAGGTGACAGGGATGAGCAGTACTTC. Protein sequence: CSARGDRDEQYF.

This clonotype was observed at least ten times. V usage is TRBV5-5 and J usage is TRBJ2-7, with a possible D match to TRBD1 (5 bases). The V gene lost 4 bases and the J gene lost 3 bases, with 14 bases spanning the gap. The CDR3 is 14 residues long. Germline loops: CDR1 SGHKS, CDR2 YYEKEE (reference sequence). The CDR3 DNA follows: TGTGCCAGCAGCGCCATCGGACAAGGCTACGAGCAGTACTTC. Amino acid sequence: CASSAIGQGYEQYF.

This chain joins TRBV5-1 and TRBJ2-3; possible D gene TRBD1, 6 bases. The germline V gene has CDR1 SGHRS and CDR2 YFSETQ. The CDR3 contains 12 residues. Trimming took off 4 bases at V and 5 bases at J, with 8 bases between the two ends. This CDR3 is CASSTQGDTQYF. The CDR3 coding sequence is TGCGCCAGCAGCACACAGGGAGATACGCAGTATTTT.

This clonotype appeared a few times. This CDR3 is CASSQDLGEYEQYF. DNA for the CDR3: TGCGCCAGCAGCCAAGATTTGGGGGAGTACGAGCAGTACTTC. V and J are TRBV4-1 and TRBJ2-7; D possibly matches TRBD1 or TRBD2 (5 bases each). Germline lookup yields CDR1 MGHRA and CDR2 YSYEKL. The CDR3 spans 14 residues. V shed 0 bases and J shed 4 bases, with 10 bases lying between them.

This clonotype was detected many times. The chain recombines TRBV6-6 with TRBJ2-3; D is undetermined. V was shortened by 6 bases and J by 4 bases, with 20 bases between the two germline ends. Germline values: CDR1 MNHNY, CDR2 SVGAGI (reference sequence). The CDR3 has 16 amino acids. The CDR3 here is CASRTPGRPPADTQYF. The DNA of the CDR3 is TGTGCCAGCAGGACCCCTGGGCGGCCCCCCGCAGATACGCAGTATTTT.

The chain links TRBV6-1 to TRBJ2-6; 8 bases fit TRBD1. Looked up from germline, CDR1 is MNHNS and CDR2 is SASEGT. The length of the CDR3 is 18 residues. The V and J ends lost 6 bases and 1 base, in that order; junction bases with no gene match: 11. CDR3 DNA: TGTGCCAGCAGCCGACGGGACAGGAGTGCTTCTGGGGCCAACGTCCTGACTTTC. Translating gives CASSRRDRSASGANVLTF.

This clonotype was recorded at least ten times. The chain recombines TRBV20-1 with TRBJ2-7; D is possibly TRBD1 (6 bases). There are 12 residues in the CDR3. Germline CDR1 DFQATT, CDR2 SNEGSKA (reference sequence). V lost 6 bases, J lost 3 bases, and 12 bases lay in between. Written as DNA, the CDR3 is TGCAGTGCGACGGGACACCGCTACGAGCAGTACTTC. It yields the protein CSATGHRYEQYF.

This clonotype was counted ten times or more. The chain is built from TRBV20-1 and TRBJ2-5, with D possibly TRBD2 on 5 matching bases. Trimming took off 3 bases at V and 4 bases at J, with 9 bases between the two ends. Germline lookup yields CDR1 DFQATT and CDR2 SNEGSKA (reference sequence). This CDR3 has 12 residues. CDR3 sequence (DNA): TGCAGTGCTAGGGACTGGGGAGAGACCCAGTACTTC. Amino acids: CSARDWGETQYF.

This clonotype was seen ten or more times. The V call is TRBV11-2, the J call TRBJ1-1; D possibly corresponds to TRBD1 (5 bases). The CDR3 consists of 13 residues. CDR1 is SGHAT, CDR2 FQNNGV, per germline. V shed 1 base and J shed 4 bases, with 7 bases lying between them. In DNA, the CDR3 is TGTGCCAGCAGCTTAGGGGGCCCCACTGAAGCTTTCTTT. It encodes CASSLGGPTEAFF.

This clonotype appeared many times. J is TRBJ2-1 and V is TRBV5-1, with 11 bases matching TRBD2. The trim removed 4 bases at V and 5 bases at J, leaving 8 bases unmatched. Germline values: CDR1 SGHRS, CDR2 YFSETQ. The CDR3 sequence is 16 residues long. The CDR3 sequence: CASSRSSGGADNEQFF. CDR3 DNA sequence: TGCGCCAGCAGCAGGAGTAGCGGGGGGGCCGACAATGAGCAGTTCTTC.

At least ten counts were recorded for this clonotype. The chain couples TRBV5-1 to TRBJ1-3, with a tentative D call TRBD1 (5 bases). Deletions cut 0 bases from V and 8 bases from J, with 9 bases between. The CDR3 runs to 13 residues. CDR1 and CDR2 (germline): SGHRS, YFSETQ. DNA of the CDR3: TGCGCCAGCAGCTTGGGCAGGGCTGACACCATATATTTT. This translates into CASSLGRADTIYF.

This clonotype was seen many times. This rearrangement joins TRBV6-5 to TRBJ2-5; D gene ambiguous. Trimming shortened V by 6 bases and J by 5 bases, and 19 bases separated the two germline ends. From germline, CDR1 is MNHEY and CDR2 SVGAGI. The CDR3 covers 15 residues. DNA of the CDR3: TGTGCCAGCAGAAGTGCGGCCGCCTTTGGGGAGACCCAGTACTTC. Its protein is CASRSAAAFGETQYF.

This chain uses TRBV4-1 with TRBJ2-5, with D possibly being TRBD1 or TRBD2 (5 bases each). The CDR3 runs 16 residues. V gave up 3 bases and J gave up 1 base, with 15 bases separating them. The V gene's germline CDR1 is MGHRA and CDR2 YSYEKL. The CDR3 loop is CASSHVARDRQETQYF. CDR3 coding DNA: TGCGCCAGCAGCCACGTAGCGAGGGACCGCCAAGAGACCCAGTACTTC.

In its sample, this clonotype was seen many times. This rearrangement joins TRBV6-5 to TRBJ2-1; D may match TRBD1 or TRBD2 (6 bases each). CDR3 length: 15 amino acids. CDR1 MNHEY and CDR2 SVGAGI come from the germline V gene. The V and J ends lost 0 bases and 7 bases respectively, with 13 bases between them. The CDR3 nucleotides read TGTGCCAGCAGTTACTCAGGAGGGGGTGGTAATGAGCAGTTCTTC. Encoded protein: CASSYSGGGGNEQFF.

This clonotype has ten or more counts. This sequence joins TRBV29-1 and TRBJ2-7, with D maybe TRBD1 (6 bases). The CDR3 is 12 residues long. The V and J ends lost 7 bases and 0 bases respectively, with 10 bases between them. The germline V gene encodes CDR1 SQVTM and CDR2 ANQGSEA. The CDR3 DNA reads as TGCAGCGCCTGGACAGACTCCTACGAGCAGTACTTC. The encoded protein is CSAWTDSYEQYF.

Many counts were recorded for this clonotype. CDR3 sequence reads: CATERDRVTFF. The CDR3 nucleotides read TGTGCCACCGAACGGGACAGGGTAACTTTCTTT. The gene calls are TRBV24-1 and TRBJ1-1, with 9 bases that match TRBD1. Losses at the gene ends were 9 bases for V and 12 bases for J; bases not matched to a gene: 7. The germline gives CDR1 KGHDR, CDR2 SFDVKD. The CDR3 is 11 amino acids.

The chain uses TRBV7-7 and TRBJ2-1; D uncertain. The germline CDR1 and CDR2 sequences are SSHAT and FNYEAQ (reference sequence). This CDR3 has 14 amino acids. V gave up 3 bases and J gave up 5 bases, with 11 bases separating them. CDR3 residues: CASSLGAGNNEQFF. In DNA, the CDR3 is TGTGCCAGCAGCTTGGGTGCCGGTAACAATGAGCAGTTCTTC.